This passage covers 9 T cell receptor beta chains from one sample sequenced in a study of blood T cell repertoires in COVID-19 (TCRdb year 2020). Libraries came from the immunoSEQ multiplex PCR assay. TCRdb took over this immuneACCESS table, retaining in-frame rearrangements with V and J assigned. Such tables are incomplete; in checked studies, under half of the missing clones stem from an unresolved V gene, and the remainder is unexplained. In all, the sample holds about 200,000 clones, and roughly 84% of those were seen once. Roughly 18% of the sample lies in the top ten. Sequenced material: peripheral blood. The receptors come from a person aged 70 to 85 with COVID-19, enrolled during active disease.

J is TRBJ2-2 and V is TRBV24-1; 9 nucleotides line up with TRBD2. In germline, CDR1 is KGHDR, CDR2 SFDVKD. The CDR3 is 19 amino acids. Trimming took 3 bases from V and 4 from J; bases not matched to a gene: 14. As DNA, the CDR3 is TGTGCCACCAGTGATCCCGACTACATTTGGGGACTAGCCACCGGGGAGCTGTTTTTT. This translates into CATSDPDYIWGLATGELFF.

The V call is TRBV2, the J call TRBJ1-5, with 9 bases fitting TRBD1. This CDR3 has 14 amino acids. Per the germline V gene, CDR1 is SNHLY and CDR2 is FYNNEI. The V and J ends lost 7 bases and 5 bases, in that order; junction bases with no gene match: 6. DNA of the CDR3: TGTGCCAGCACCCCCACAGGGGGCGATCAGCCCCAGCATTTT. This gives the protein CASTPTGGDQPQHF.

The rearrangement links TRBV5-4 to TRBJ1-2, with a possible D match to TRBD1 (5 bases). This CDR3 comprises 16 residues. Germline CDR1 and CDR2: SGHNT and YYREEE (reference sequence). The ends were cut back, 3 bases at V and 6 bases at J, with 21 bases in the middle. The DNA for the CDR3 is TGTGCCAGCAGCTCAGAACCGGGACTCACTATAGATGGCTACACCTTC. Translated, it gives CASSSEPGLTIDGYTF.

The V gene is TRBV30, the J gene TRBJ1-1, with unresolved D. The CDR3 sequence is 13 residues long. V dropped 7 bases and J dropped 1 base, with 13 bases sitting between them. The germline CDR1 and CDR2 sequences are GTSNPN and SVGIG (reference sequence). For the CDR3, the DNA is TGTGCCTTCGAGGAGTTCGCGAACACTGAAGCTTTCTTT. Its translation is CAFEEFANTEAFF.

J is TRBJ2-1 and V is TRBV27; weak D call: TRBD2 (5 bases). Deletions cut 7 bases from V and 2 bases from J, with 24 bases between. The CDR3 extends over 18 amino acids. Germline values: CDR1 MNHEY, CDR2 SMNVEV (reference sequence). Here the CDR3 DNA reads TGTGCCAGCAAAGACTTACCCCTAGCCGGGTCCCCCTACAATGAGCAGTTCTTC. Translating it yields CASKDLPLAGSPYNEQFF.

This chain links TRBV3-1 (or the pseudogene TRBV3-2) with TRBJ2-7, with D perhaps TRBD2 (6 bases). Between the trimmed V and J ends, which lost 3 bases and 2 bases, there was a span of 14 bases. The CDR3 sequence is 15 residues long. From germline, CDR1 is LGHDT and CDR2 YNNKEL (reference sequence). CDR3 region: CASSHPRDFAYEQYF. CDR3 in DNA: TGTGCCAGCAGCCATCCACGGGACTTCGCCTACGAGCAGTACTTC.

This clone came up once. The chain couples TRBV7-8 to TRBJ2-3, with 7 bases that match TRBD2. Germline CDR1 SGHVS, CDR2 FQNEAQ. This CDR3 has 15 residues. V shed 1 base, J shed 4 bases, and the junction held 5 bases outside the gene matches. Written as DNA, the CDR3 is TGTGCCAGCAGCTTAGAGGCGGGAGTGGCAGATACGCAGTATTTT. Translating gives CASSLEAGVADTQYF.

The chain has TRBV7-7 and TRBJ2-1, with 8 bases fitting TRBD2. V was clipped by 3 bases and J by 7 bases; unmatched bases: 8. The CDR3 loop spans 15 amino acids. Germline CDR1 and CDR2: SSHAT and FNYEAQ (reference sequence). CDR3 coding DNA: TGTGCCAGCAGCTTGGGGACTAGTGGTTGGAATGAGCAGTTCTTC. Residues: CASSLGTSGWNEQFF.

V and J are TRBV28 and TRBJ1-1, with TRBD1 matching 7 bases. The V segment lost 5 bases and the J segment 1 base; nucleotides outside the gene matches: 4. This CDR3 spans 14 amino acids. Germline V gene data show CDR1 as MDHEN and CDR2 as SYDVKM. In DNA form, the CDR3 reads TGTGCCAGCAGTGGACAGGCCAGGAACACTGAAGCTTTCTTT. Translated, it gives CASSGQARNTEAFF.